This T cell receptor beta chain came from a study of blood T cell repertoires in COVID-19. The CDR3 has 14 amino acids. V shed 5 bases and J shed 7 bases, with 17 bases lying between them. CDR1 MNHEY and CDR2 SMNVEV come from the germline V gene (reference sequence). Sequencing was performed with immunoSEQ multiplex PCR; in TCRdb, only in-frame clones are kept and a portion is missing. In the table there are about 200,000 clones, 90% of which are singletons. Sequencing was carried out using peripheral blood. The receptor was derived from a man aged 50 to 59 with acute or convalescent COVID-19. The chain uses TRBV27 and TRBJ1-2; a weak D match, TRBD1 (6 bases). The DNA for the CDR3 is TGTGCCAGCAGTCACAGGGCGGCAAGGGGTGGCTACACCTTC. Its protein is CASSHRAARGGYTF.